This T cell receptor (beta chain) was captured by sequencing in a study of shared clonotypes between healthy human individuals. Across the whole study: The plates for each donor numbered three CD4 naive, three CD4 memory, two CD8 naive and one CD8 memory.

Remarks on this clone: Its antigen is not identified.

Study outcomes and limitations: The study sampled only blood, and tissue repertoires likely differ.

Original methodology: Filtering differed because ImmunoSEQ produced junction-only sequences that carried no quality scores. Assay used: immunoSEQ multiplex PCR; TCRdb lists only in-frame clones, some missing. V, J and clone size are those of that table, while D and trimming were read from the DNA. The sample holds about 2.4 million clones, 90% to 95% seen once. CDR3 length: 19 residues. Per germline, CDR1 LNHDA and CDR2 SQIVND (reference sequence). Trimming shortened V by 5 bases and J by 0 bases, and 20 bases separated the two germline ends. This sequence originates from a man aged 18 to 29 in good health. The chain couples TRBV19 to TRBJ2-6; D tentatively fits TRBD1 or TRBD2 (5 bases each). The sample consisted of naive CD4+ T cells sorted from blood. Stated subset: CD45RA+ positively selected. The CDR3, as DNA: TGTGCCAGTAGTTTGAAACCGGGACGGCTCTACTCTGGGGCCAACGTCCTGACTTTC. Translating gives CASSLKPGRLYSGANVLTF.